This entry describes one T cell receptor (beta chain). What it recognizes is unknown. The donors were members of the validation cohort comprising about 130 subjects, separate from the approximately 630-subject first cohort. The CDR3 contains 15 residues. Germline V gene data show CDR1 as SGHVS and CDR2 as FQNEAQ. Trimming removed 3 bases at V and 2 bases at J, with 12 bases between. This sample was taken from a study of cytomegalovirus exposure and HLA in healthy donors. The overall study: The approximately 110 validation repertoires and the approximately 690 first-cohort repertoires shared a platform, a later analysis reported.

General study points: The finding came from a later analysis; first-cohort TCR clusters tended to co-occur in the 110 or so validation repertoires. Among TCR beta chains, those listed as cytomegalovirus-associated numbered around 160.

Clones were sequenced by immunoSEQ multiplex PCR, and TCRdb holds only the in-frame ones, with some missing. In the table there are fewer than 70,000 clones, 90% to 95% of which are singletons. This rearrangement joins TRBV7-8 to TRBJ2-3, with D uncertain. Sequences were obtained from PBMCs. This receptor was taken from a woman younger than 30 in good health and CMV-seropositive. For the CDR3, the DNA is TGTGCCAGCAGCTTTACTGAGGCTTACACAGATACGCAGTATTTT. Protein product: CASSFTEAYTDTQYF.